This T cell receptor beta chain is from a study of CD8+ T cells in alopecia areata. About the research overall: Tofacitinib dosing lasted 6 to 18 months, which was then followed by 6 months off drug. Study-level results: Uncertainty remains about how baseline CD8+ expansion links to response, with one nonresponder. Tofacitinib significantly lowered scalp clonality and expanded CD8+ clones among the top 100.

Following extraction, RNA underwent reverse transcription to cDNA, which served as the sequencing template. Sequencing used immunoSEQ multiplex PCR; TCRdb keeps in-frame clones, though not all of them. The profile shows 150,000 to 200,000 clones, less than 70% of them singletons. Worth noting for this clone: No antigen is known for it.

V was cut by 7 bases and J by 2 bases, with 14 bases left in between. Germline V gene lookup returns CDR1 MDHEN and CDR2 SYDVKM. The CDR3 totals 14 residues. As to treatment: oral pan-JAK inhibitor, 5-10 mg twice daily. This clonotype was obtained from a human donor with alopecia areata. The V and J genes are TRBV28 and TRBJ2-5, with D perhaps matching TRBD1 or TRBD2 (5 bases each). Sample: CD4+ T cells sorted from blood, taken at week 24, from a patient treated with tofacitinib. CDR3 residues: CASNSGLGQETQYF. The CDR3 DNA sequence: TGTGCCAGCAACTCGGGGCTGGGTCAAGAGACCCAGTACTTC.